Listed below are T cell receptor beta chains from one sample, sequenced in a study of blood T cell repertoires in COVID-19. The data were produced by immunoSEQ multiplex PCR, yet TCRdb's version contains in-frame clones alone and is incomplete. The data contain about 64,000 clones, around 86% of them singletons. Sequenced sample: peripheral blood. All receptors come from a human donor in a cohort sampled during active COVID-19. The CDR3 runs from the conserved cysteine through the conserved F or W. A D gene is named only where the DNA matches it firmly. Size is stated for part of the rows, as once, few or many counts, or as a class when the clone is expanded.

j_call v_call clone_size d_call cdr3_aa cdr3_nt
TRBJ1-2 TRBV9 NA NA CASSVGPIPGNDGYTF TGTGCCAGCAGCGTAGGCCCCATCCCGGGGAATGATGGCTACACCTTC
TRBJ2-2 TRBV5-6 NA TRBD1 CASSPETGYTGELFF TGTGCCAGCAGCCCTGAGACAGGGTACACCGGGGAGCTGTTTTTT
TRBJ1-1 TRBV11-2 NA NA CASSVGVMNTEAFF TGTGCCAGCAGTGTAGGGGTTATGAACACTGAAGCTTTCTTT
TRBJ1-5 TRBV27 NA TRBD1 CASSQTGTGASNQPQHF TGTGCCAGCAGTCAGACCGGGACAGGGGCAAGCAATCAGCCCCAGCATTTT
TRBJ2-5 TRBV6-6 NA TRBD2 CASSQPGTSRETQYF TGTGCCAGCAGCCAACCCGGGACTAGCCGAGAGACCCAGTACTTC
TRBJ2-3 TRBV7-2 once NA CASSLAREDTQYF TGTGCCAGCAGCTTAGCGCGTGAAGATACGCAGTATTTT
TRBJ2-5 TRBV12-3/TRBV12-4 NA TRBD1 CASRLGQGQTQYF TGTGCCAGCAGACTAGGACAGGGTCAGACCCAGTACTTC
TRBJ2-3 TRBV9 NA NA CASRGLTDTQYF TGTGCCAGCAGGGGACTCACAGATACGCAGTATTTT
TRBJ2-7 TRBV5-1 NA TRBD1 CASSPGPGQAASYEQYF TGCGCCAGCAGCCCGGGACCGGGACAGGCGGCCTCCTACGAGCAGTACTTC
TRBJ2-1 TRBV6-6 medium-sized NA CASRDGQRNEQFF TGTGCCAGCAGGGATGGACAGAGGAATGAGCAGTTCTTC
TRBJ2-5 TRBV6-5 NA NA CASRAGETQYF TGTGCCAGCAGGGCCGGGGAGACCCAGTACTTC
TRBJ2-7 TRBV24-1 NA TRBD1 CATSDRDSYEQYF TGTGCCACCAGTGACCGGGACAGCTACGAGCAGTACTTC
TRBJ2-4 TRBV28 NA TRBD1 CASSTRTGKDIQYF TGTGCCAGCAGTACTCGGACAGGGAAGGACATTCAGTACTTC
TRBJ1-1 TRBV29-1 NA TRBD1 CSVEGQINTEAFF TGCAGCGTCGAGGGACAGATTAACACTGAAGCTTTCTTT
TRBJ2-5 TRBV5-1 NA TRBD2 CASSLVNSGPQETQYF TGCGCCAGCAGCTTGGTGAATAGCGGGCCCCAAGAGACCCAGTACTTC
TRBJ2-1 TRBV28 NA TRBD2 CASSPSGGYNNEQFF TGTGCCAGCAGCCCTAGCGGGGGGTATAACAATGAGCAGTTCTTC
TRBJ2-3 TRBV29-1 NA NA CSGAHAIGTDTQYF TGCAGCGGGGCCCATGCCATTGGGACAGATACGCAGTATTTT
TRBJ2-1 TRBV20-1 NA NA CSASSRMSYNEQFF TGCAGTGCTAGTTCTAGAATGTCCTACAATGAGCAGTTCTTC
TRBJ2-7 TRBV5-5 NA TRBD2 CASSPMGLAGGRGGLYEQYF TGTGCCAGCAGTCCAATGGGACTAGCGGGGGGTCGGGGAGGTCTCTACGAGCAGTACTTC
TRBJ1-1 TRBV19 NA NA CASSSTRGTEAFF TGTGCCAGTAGTAGCACGCGGGGCACTGAAGCTTTCTTT
TRBJ1-1 TRBV10-3 few NA CAISGPGGTEAFF TGTGCCATCAGTGGCCCGGGGGGAACTGAAGCTTTCTTT
TRBJ2-5 TRBV2 NA TRBD2 CASRGTSGAEGETQYF TGTGCCAGCAGAGGGACTAGCGGGGCCGAGGGGGAGACCCAGTACTTC
TRBJ2-1 TRBV5-1 medium-sized TRBD1 CASSQVQGAGNEQFF TGCGCCAGCAGCCAAGTCCAGGGGGCTGGCAATGAGCAGTTCTTC